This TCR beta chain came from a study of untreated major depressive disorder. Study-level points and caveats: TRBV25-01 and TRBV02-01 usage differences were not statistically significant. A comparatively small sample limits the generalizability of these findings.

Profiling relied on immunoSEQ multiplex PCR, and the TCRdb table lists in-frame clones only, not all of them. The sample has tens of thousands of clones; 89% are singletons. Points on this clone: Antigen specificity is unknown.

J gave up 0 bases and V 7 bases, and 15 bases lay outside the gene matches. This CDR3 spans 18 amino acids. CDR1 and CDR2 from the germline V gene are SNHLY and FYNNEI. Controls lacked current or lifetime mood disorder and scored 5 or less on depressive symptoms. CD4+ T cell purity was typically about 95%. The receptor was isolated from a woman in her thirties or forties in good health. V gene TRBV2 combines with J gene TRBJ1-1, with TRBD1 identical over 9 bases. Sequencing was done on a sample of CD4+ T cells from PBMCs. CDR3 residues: CASNWGQGGLKMNTEAFF. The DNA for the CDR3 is TGTGCCAGCAATTGGGGACAGGGAGGGCTGAAGATGAACACTGAAGCTTTCTTT. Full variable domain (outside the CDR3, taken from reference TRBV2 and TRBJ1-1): EPEVTQTPSHQVTQMGQEVILRCVPISNHLYFYWYRQILGQKVEFLVSFYNNEISEKSEIFDDQFSVERPDGSNFTLKIRSTKLEDSAMYFCASNWGQGGLKMNTEAFFGQGTRLTVV.